This TCR beta chain stems from a study of blood T cell repertoires in COVID-19. Study overall: Samples came from the United States, Italy and Spain, spanning acute and convalescent COVID-19. PBMCs, B-cell-depleted T cells, or T cells provided the cDNA or gDNA that made up the material.

In the study's own analysis: Amplification with reference gene primers provided the estimates of nucleated cell counts. Here immunoSEQ multiplex PCR was the method, and the copy in TCRdb shows in-frame clones only, minus some. The V and J calls and the clone size are those of that table, but D and trimming were determined from the DNA. The top ten clones hold about 10% of a sample with about 68,000 clones, less than 90% of them seen once. Germline CDR1 LGHNA, CDR2 YSLEER. This CDR3 has 15 residues. V gave up 3 bases and J gave up 3 bases; unmatched junction bases: 5. The TCR sequence derives from a man aged 50 to 59 with active COVID-19. The J gene is TRBJ2-3, the V gene TRBV4-3, with 8 bases matching TRBD2. Sequenced sample: peripheral blood. The CDR3 region is CASSQSGGGTDTQYF. CDR3 nucleotides: TGCGCCAGCAGCCAGAGCGGGGGAGGTACAGATACGCAGTATTTT.